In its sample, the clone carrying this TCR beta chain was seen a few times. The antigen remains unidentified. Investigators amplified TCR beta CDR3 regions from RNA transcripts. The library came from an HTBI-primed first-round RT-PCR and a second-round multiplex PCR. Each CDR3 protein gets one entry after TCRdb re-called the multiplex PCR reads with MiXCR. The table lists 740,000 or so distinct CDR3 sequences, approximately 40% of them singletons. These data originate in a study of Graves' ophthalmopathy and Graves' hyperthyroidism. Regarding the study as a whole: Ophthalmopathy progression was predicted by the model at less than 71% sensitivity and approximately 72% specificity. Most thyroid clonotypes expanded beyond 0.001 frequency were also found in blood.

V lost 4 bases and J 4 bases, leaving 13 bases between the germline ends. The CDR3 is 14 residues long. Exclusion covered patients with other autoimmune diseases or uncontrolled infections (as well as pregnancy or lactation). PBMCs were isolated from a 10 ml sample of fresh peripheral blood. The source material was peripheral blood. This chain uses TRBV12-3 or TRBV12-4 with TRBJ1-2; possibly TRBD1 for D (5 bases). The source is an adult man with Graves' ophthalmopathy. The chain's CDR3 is CASSSRGVGYGYTF. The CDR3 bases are TGTGCCAGCAGTTCAAGAGGGGTCGGCTATGGCTACACCTTC.